This section outlines one T cell receptor (beta chain) sequence together with its context. immunoSEQ v3.0 was run at survey level. A target of about 35,000-50,000 T-cell genomes per sample was set for sequencing. TCRdb's table, derived via immunoSEQ multiplex PCR, lists solely in-frame clones and lacks some. The sample yields some 15,000 clones, around 77% seen once. The sample comes from a study of long-term antiretroviral therapy in people with HIV. This CDR3 contains 15 residues. Unmatched junction bases numbered 5, after V lost 2 bases and J lost 3 bases. CDR1 and CDR2 (germline): SGDLS, YYNGEE. The chain links TRBV9 to TRBJ2-7; the match to TRBD2 covers 10 bases. The receptor's source is a woman in her 40s with HIV. The specimen was unsorted PBMCs, collected 0.5 years before starting antiretroviral therapy. In DNA form, the CDR3 reads TGTGCCAGCAGCGTTTCTAGCGGGGGTTACTACGAGCAGTACTTC. Protein: CASSVSSGGYYEQYF. The variable domain in full, with the rest retrieved from reference TRBV9 and TRBJ2-7, is DSGVTQTPKHLITATGQRVTLRCSPRSGDLSVYWYQQSLDQGLQFLIQYYNGEERAKGNILERFSAQQFPDLHSELNLSSLELGDSALYFCASSVSSGGYYEQYFGPGTRLTVT.